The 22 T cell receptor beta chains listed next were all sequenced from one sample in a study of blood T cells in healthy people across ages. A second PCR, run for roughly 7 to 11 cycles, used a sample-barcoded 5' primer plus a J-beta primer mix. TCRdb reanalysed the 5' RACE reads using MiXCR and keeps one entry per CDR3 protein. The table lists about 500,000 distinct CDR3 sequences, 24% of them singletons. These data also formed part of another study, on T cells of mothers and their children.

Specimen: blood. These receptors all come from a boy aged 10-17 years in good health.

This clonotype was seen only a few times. This chain's CDR3 is CASSGRTSGALGGTDTQYF. The DNA for the CDR3 is TGTGCCAGCAGCGGGCGGACTAGCGGGGCCCTCGGTGGCACAGATACGCAGTATTTT. The chain couples TRBV7-2 to TRBJ2-3; 12 nucleotides match TRBD2. Germline V CDR1 and CDR2: SGHTA, FQGNSA. The CDR3 has 19 amino acids. V lost 5 bases to trimming and J lost 1 base; unmatched junction nucleotides: 13. Combining the CDR3 with reference TRBV7-2 and TRBJ2-3 gives the whole variable domain GAGVSQSPSNKVTEKGKDVELRCDPISGHTALYWYRQSLGQGLEFLIYFQGNSAPDKSGLPSDRFSAERTGGSVSTLTIQRTQQEDSAVYLCASSGRTSGALGGTDTQYFGPGTRLTVL.

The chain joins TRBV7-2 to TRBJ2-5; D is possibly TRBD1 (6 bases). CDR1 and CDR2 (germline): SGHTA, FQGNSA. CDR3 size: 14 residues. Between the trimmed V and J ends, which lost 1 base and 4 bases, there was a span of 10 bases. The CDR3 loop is CASSLDRAIETQYF. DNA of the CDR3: TGTGCCAGCAGCTTAGACAGGGCTATAGAGACCCAGTACTTC.

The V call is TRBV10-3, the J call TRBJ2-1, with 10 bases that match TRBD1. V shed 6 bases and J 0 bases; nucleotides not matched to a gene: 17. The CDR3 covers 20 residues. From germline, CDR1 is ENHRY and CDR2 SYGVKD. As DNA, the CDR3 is TGTGCCATCAGCGTCTTTGGGACAGGGGAACCCACCAGCTCCTACAATGAGCAGTTCTTC. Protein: CAISVFGTGEPTSSYNEQFF.

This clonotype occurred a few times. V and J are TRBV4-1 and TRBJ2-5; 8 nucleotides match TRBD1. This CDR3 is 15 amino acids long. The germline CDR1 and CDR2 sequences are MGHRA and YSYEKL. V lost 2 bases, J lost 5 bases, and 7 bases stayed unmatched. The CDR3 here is CASSQFAGGGETQYF. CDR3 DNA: TGCGCCAGCAGCCAATTTGCAGGGGGCGGCGAGACCCAGTACTTC.

The CDR3 DNA is TGCGCCAGCAGTCGCCCTAGGACAGGACGAACTGGGGCCAACGTCCTGACTTTC. Residues: CASSRPRTGRTGANVLTF. The chain couples TRBV23-1 to TRBJ2-6; 7 nucleotides align to TRBD1. TRBV23-1 is marked as an open reading frame, function uncertain. CDR3 length: 18 residues. V shed 4 bases, J shed 2 bases, and the junction held 11 bases outside the gene matches.

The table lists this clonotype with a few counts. The CDR3 is CASSDDRGEAFF. CDR3 bases: TGTGCCAGCAGCGACGACAGGGGTGAAGCTTTCTTT. The V gene is TRBV7-9, the J gene TRBJ1-1; 8 positions agree with TRBD1. V gave up 5 bases and J gave up 7 bases; unmatched junction bases: 3. This CDR3 has 12 amino acids. Germline V gene lookup returns CDR1 SEHNR and CDR2 FQNEAQ (reference sequence).

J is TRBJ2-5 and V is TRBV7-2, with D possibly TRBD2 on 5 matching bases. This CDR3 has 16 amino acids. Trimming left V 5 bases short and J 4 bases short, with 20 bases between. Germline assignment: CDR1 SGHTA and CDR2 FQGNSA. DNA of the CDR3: TGTGCCAGCAGCCCCCCGGGAAAGGAGGCTTTAGAGACCCAGTACTTC. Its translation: CASSPPGKEALETQYF.

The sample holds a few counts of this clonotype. The CDR3 DNA follows: TGCAGCGTTGAGGGGACTAGCGCGTACTACAATGAGCAGTTCTTC. This gives the protein CSVEGTSAYYNEQFF. V usage is TRBV29-1 and J usage is TRBJ2-5, with 10 bases fitting TRBD2. Near its end, the DNA agrees better with TRBJ2-1, so the J call may be wrong. The CDR3 totals 15 residues. Germline V gene lookup returns CDR1 SQVTM and CDR2 ANQGSEA.

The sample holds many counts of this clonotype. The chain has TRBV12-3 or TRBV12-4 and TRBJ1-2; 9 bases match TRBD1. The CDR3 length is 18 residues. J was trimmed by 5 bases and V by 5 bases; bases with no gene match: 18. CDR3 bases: TGTGCCAGCAGTCCCGGACAGGGGCGTACTCCTGCCCTTTATGGCTACACCTTC. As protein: CASSPGQGRTPALYGYTF.

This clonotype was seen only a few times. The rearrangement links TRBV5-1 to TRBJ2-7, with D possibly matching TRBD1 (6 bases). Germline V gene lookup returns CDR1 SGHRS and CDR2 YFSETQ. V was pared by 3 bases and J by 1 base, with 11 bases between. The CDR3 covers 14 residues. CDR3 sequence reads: CASSSSTGSYEQYF. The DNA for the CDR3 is TGCGCCAGCAGCTCCTCGACAGGTTCCTACGAGCAGTACTTC.

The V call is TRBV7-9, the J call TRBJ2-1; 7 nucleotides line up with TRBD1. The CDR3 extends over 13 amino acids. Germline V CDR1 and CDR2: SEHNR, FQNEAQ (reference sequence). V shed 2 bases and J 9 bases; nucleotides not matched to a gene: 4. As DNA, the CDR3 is TGTGCCAGCAGCTTATTCAGGGGGAGTGAGCAGTTCTTC. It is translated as CASSLFRGSEQFF.

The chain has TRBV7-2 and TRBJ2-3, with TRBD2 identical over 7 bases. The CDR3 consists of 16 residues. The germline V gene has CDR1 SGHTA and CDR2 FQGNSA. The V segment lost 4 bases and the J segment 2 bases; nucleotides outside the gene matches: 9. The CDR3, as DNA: TGTGCCAGCAGCTCCTCTAGCGGATTTAACACAGATACGCAGTATTTT. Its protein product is CASSSSSGFNTDTQYF.

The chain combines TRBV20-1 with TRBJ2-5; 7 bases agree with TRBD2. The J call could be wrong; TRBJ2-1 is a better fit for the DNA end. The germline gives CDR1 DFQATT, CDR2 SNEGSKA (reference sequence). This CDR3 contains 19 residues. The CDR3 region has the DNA TGCAGTGCTAGAAGAGGGTATGACTTGGCTAGCGGTCGATACAATGAGCAGTTCTTC. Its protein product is CSARRGYDLASGRYNEQFF.

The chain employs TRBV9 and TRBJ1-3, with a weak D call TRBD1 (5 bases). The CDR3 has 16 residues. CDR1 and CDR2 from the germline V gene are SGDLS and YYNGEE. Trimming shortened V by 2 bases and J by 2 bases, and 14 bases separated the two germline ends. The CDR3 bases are TGTGCCAGCAGCGTCGGGCGGGGCAGGACTGGAAACACCATATATTTT. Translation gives CASSVGRGRTGNTIYF.

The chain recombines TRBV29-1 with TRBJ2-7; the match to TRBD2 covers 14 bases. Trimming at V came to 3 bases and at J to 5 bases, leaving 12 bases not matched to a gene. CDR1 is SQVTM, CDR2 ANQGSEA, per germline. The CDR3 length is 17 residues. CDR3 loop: CSVESGTSGSFPHEQYF. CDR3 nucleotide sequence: TGCAGCGTTGAGAGTGGGACTAGCGGGAGTTTCCCCCACGAGCAGTACTTC.

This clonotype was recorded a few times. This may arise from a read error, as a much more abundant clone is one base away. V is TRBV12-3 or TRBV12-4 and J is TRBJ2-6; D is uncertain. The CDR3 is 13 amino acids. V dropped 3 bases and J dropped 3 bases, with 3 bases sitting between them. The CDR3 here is CASSLNGANVLTF. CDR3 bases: TGTGCCAGCAGTTTGAATGGGGCCAACGTCCTGACTTTC.

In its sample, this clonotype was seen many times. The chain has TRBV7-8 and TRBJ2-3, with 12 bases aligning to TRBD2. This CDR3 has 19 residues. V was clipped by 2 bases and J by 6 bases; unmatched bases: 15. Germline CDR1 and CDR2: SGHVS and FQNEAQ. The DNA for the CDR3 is TGTGCCAGCAGCTTACCTATACCACTAGCGGGGGGACTCAGGGATACGCAGTATTTT. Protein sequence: CASSLPIPLAGGLRDTQYF. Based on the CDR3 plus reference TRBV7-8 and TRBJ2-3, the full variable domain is GAGVSQSPRYKVAKRGQDVALRCDPISGHVSLFWYQQALGQGPEFLTYFQNEAQLDKSGLPSDRFFAERPEGSVSTLKIQRTQQEDSAVYLCASSLPIPLAGGLRDTQYFGPGTRLTVL.

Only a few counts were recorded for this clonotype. The CDR3 DNA is TGCAGTGCTAGTCCGGGACTAAAAAACATTCAGTACTTC. Protein sequence: CSASPGLKNIQYF. The rearrangement joins TRBV20-1 to TRBJ2-4; 7 nucleotides match TRBD2. V shed 3 bases and J 4 bases; nucleotides not matched to a gene: 3. Germline assignment: CDR1 DFQATT and CDR2 SNEGSKA (reference sequence). This CDR3 comprises 13 residues.

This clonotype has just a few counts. The CDR3: CASSQRQGSYEQYF. The CDR3 nucleotides are TGTGCCAGCAGCCAACGACAGGGATCCTACGAGCAGTACTTC. The V gene is TRBV6-2 or TRBV6-3, the J gene TRBJ2-1; 7 bases are a match to TRBD1. The J call may be in error: the DNA end matches TRBJ2-7 better. This CDR3 region has 14 residues. Germline CDR1 and CDR2: MNHEY and SVGEGT.

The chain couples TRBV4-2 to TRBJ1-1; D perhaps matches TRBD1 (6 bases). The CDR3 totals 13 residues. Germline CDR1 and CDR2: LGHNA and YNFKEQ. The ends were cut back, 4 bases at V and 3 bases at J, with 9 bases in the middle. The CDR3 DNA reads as TGTGCCAGCAGCCCCCCAGGGGACACTGAAGCTTTCTTT. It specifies CASSPPGDTEAFF.

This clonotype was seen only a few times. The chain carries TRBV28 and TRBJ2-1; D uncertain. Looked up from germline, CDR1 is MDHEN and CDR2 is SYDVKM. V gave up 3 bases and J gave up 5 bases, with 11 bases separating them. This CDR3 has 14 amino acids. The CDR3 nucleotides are TGTGCCAGCAGTTTCCTCCATGGAAACAATGAGCAGTTCTTC. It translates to CASSFLHGNNEQFF.

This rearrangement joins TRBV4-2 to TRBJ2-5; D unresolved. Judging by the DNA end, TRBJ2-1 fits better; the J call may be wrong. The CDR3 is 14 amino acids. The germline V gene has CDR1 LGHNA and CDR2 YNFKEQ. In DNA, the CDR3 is TGTGCCAGCAGCCAGGGTAGAATTGACAATGAGCAGTTCTTC. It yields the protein CASSQGRIDNEQFF.